What follows are 27 T cell receptor beta chains derived from one specimen sequenced in a study of blood T cell repertoires in COVID-19. Some clones are missing from TCRdb's copy, which holds only in-frame ones; the method was immunoSEQ multiplex PCR. The table shows approximately 290,000 clones, with approximately 85% occurring only once. Input material: peripheral blood. The receptors come from a human donor with COVID-19, enrolled during active disease. The donor label of this sample is uncertain.

This chain connects TRBV6-2 or TRBV6-3 to TRBJ1-1; D remains unclear. Germline loops: CDR1 MNHEY, CDR2 SVGEGT. This CDR3 is built from 14 residues. Trimming took off 2 bases at V and 4 bases at J, with 11 bases between the two ends. Here the CDR3 DNA reads TGTGCCAGCAGTTACCCCCCTGAGGCCACTGAAGCTTTCTTT. It yields the protein CASSYPPEATEAFF.

This chain joins TRBV6-5 and TRBJ1-4, with TRBD1 identical over 9 bases. V lost 0 bases to trimming and J lost 8 bases; unmatched junction nucleotides: 4. This CDR3 comprises 15 residues. The germline gives CDR1 MNHEY, CDR2 SVGAGI. The CDR3 nucleotides read TGTGCCAGCAGTTACTCGGGACAGGGCGGCGAAAAACTGTTTTTT. This sequence encodes CASSYSGQGGEKLFF.

This chain connects TRBV29-1 to TRBJ1-1, with 9 bases matching TRBD1. Germline CDR1 reads SQVTM; CDR2 reads ANQGSEA. The ends lost 7 bases at V and 5 bases at J; junction bases unmatched: 5. The CDR3 has 12 amino acids. Written as DNA, the CDR3 is TGCAGCGGGGGGACAGGGAGGACTGAAGCTTTCTTT. It codes for CSGGTGRTEAFF.

The chain is built from TRBV18 and TRBJ1-3, with D tentatively TRBD1 (5 bases). The V gene's germline CDR1 is KGHSH and CDR2 LQKENI. The ends were cut back, 0 bases at V and 0 bases at J, with 9 bases in the middle. There are 16 residues in the CDR3. The CDR3 DNA sequence: TGTGCCAGCTCACCACCGATCAGGGACTCTGGAAACACCATATATTTT. Amino acids: CASSPPIRDSGNTIYF.

This clone showed up just a few times. The chain uses TRBV9 and TRBJ2-7; TRBD2 aligns across 9 bases. The CDR3 length is 13 residues. Trimming removed 3 bases from V and 6 bases from J; junction bases left unmatched: 4. Per germline, CDR1 SGDLS and CDR2 YYNGEE. CDR3 sequence (DNA): TGTGCCAGCAGCGCCGGACTAGCGCGCGAGCAGTACTTC. Its protein is CASSAGLAREQYF.

The V call is TRBV7-2, the J call TRBJ2-1; TRBD2 matches 11 bases. This CDR3 comprises 15 residues. V was pared by 1 base and J by 9 bases, with 5 bases of the junction left unmatched. In germline, CDR1 is SGHTA, CDR2 FQGNSA. CDR3 sequence: CASSLDGTSGVEQFF. The CDR3 DNA follows: TGTGCCAGCAGCTTAGACGGGACTAGCGGAGTTGAGCAGTTCTTC.

This clone showed up just a few times. The CDR3 is CASSQQLTGELFF. The CDR3 coding sequence is TGTGCCAGCAGCCAACAGTTAACCGGGGAGCTGTTTTTT. The chain uses TRBV2 and TRBJ2-2; D not certain. V lost 6 bases and J 5 bases, leaving 10 bases between the germline ends. The CDR3 runs 13 residues. Per germline, CDR1 SNHLY and CDR2 FYNNEI.

The chain couples TRBV27 to TRBJ1-1; 7 positions agree with TRBD1. V lost 6 bases to trimming and J lost 5 bases; unmatched junction nucleotides: 6. Germline assignment: CDR1 MNHEY and CDR2 SMNVEV (reference sequence). The CDR3 runs to 13 residues. The CDR3, as DNA: TGTGCCAGCAGGACAGGGTATGGTACTGAAGCTTTCTTT. Amino acid sequence: CASRTGYGTEAFF.

V and J are TRBV15 and TRBJ2-1, with 7 bases matching TRBD2. Germline values: CDR1 LNHNV, CDR2 YYDKDF (reference sequence). The ends lost 1 base at V and 7 bases at J; junction bases unmatched: 13. The CDR3 is made up of 17 amino acids. The CDR3 spells CATSRGRGAGDRNEQFF. The CDR3 nucleotides read TGTGCCACCAGCAGAGGCCGTGGCGCGGGAGATCGGAATGAGCAGTTCTTC.

The rearrangement links TRBV28 to TRBJ1-1; D ambiguous. Trimming removed 6 bases at V and 1 base at J, with 9 bases between. This CDR3 is 13 amino acids long. Germline V gene data show CDR1 as MDHEN and CDR2 as SYDVKM. Here the CDR3 reads CASRPGRNTEAFF. The CDR3 nucleotides read TGTGCCAGCAGGCCAGGAAGGAACACTGAAGCTTTCTTT. The whole variable domain, remainder taken from reference TRBV28 and TRBJ1-1, is DVKVTQSSRYLVKRTGEKVFLECVQDMDHENMFWYRQDPGLGLRLIYFSYDVKMKEKGDIPEGYSVSREKKERFSLILESASTNQTSMYLCASRPGRNTEAFFGQGTRLTVV.

The chain couples TRBV28 to TRBJ1-6, with 8 bases fitting TRBD1. After removal of 7 bases from V and 7 bases from J, the junction contained 12 bases not matched to a gene. This CDR3 is 16 amino acids long. CDR1 and CDR2 (germline): MDHEN, SYDVKM. The CDR3 DNA is TGTGCCAGCAATTACGCTGGGACAGGACACAATTCACCCCTCCACTTT. Residues: CASNYAGTGHNSPLHF.

The V and J genes are TRBV4-3 and TRBJ2-2; TRBD2 matches 10 bases. Germline lookup yields CDR1 LGHNA and CDR2 YSLEER. V lost 0 bases, J lost 1 base, and 5 bases stayed unmatched. This CDR3 has 18 residues. CDR3 nucleotides: TGCGCCAGCAGCCAAGAACCCCTAGCGGGAGTGAACACCGGGGAGCTGTTTTTT. This sequence encodes CASSQEPLAGVNTGELFF.

This clone has a single count. This chain links TRBV29-1 with TRBJ1-4; D is possibly TRBD1 (5 bases). The CDR3 contains 13 residues. V shed 5 bases and J shed 7 bases, with 14 bases lying between them. The V gene's germline CDR1 is SQVTM and CDR2 ANQGSEA. In nucleotides, the CDR3 is TGCAGCGTTAAGGGACGGGAGGCTGAAAAACTGTTTTTT. Translating gives CSVKGREAEKLFF.

This chain uses TRBV28 with TRBJ1-2; D might be TRBD1 (6 bases). V was shortened by 1 base and J by 7 bases, with 16 bases between the two germline ends. The CDR3 spans 15 residues. Germline CDR1 is MDHEN and CDR2 is SYDVKM. CDR3 protein: CASSLSSRGGGGYTF. CDR3 nucleotides: TGTGCCAGCAGTTTATCATCCAGGGGCGGGGGTGGCTACACCTTC.

This clone has a single count. Other DNA sequences of this sample code for an identical CDR3. This chain joins TRBV19 and TRBJ1-1; D uncertain. Looked up from germline, CDR1 is LNHDA and CDR2 is SQIVND (reference sequence). The V gene lost 2 bases and the J gene lost 4 bases, with 11 bases spanning the gap. The CDR3 spans 14 residues. This CDR3 reads CASSILRGGTEAFF. The CDR3 nucleotides read TGTGCCAGTAGTATACTCCGGGGAGGCACTGAAGCTTTCTTT.

This chain uses TRBV5-4 with TRBJ2-7; 11 nucleotides align to TRBD2. Germline values: CDR1 SGHNT, CDR2 YYREEE (reference sequence). V trimming: 0 bases; J trimming: 4 bases; junction bases outside the gene matches: 6. This CDR3 comprises 16 residues. The CDR3 sequence is CASSLGLAGGTYEQYF. DNA for the CDR3: TGTGCCAGCAGCTTGGGTCTAGCGGGGGGTACATACGAGCAGTACTTC.

This clone was counted once. This sequence joins TRBV5-4 and TRBJ1-3; 10 bases line up with TRBD1. Germline CDR1 reads SGHNT; CDR2 reads YYREEE (reference sequence). CDR3 length equals 16 residues. V trimming: 4 bases; J trimming: 0 bases; junction bases outside the gene matches: 4. CDR3 nucleotides: TGTGCCAGCAGCCGGACAGGGGGAAACTCTGGAAACACCATATATTTT. Translated: CASSRTGGNSGNTIYF. The full variable domain, completed using reference TRBV5-4 and TRBJ1-3, is ETGVTQSPTHLIKTRGQQVTLRCSSQSGHNTVSWYQQALGQGPQFIFQYYREEENGRGNFPPRFSGLQFPNYSSELNVNALELDDSALYLCASSRTGGNSGNTIYFGEGSWLTVV.

V usage is TRBV7-2 and J usage is TRBJ1-2; possibly TRBD1 for D (5 bases). The CDR3 loop spans 12 amino acids. Per the germline V gene, CDR1 is SGHTA and CDR2 is FQGNSA. V was cut by 5 bases and J by 7 bases, with 11 bases left in between. This chain's CDR3 is CASSTGDFGYTF. The CDR3 region has the DNA TGTGCCAGCAGCACGGGGGATTTTGGCTACACCTTC.

This chain uses TRBV11-3 with TRBJ2-3; 13 bases match TRBD2. The CDR3 spans 16 residues. CDR1 is SGHNT, CDR2 YENEEA, per germline. Trimming cost V 5 bases and J 5 bases; bases outside gene matches: 7. CDR3 coding DNA: TGTGCCAGCAGCCGGACTAGCGGGAGTGGGATAGATACGCAGTATTTT. Amino acids: CASSRTSGSGIDTQYF.

V usage is TRBV2 and J usage is TRBJ2-3; tentatively, D is TRBD1 (6 bases). The V gene's germline CDR1 is SNHLY and CDR2 FYNNEI. This CDR3 has 14 residues. Trimming shortened V by 6 bases and J by 2 bases, and 12 bases separated the two germline ends. CDR3: CASRQTGPTDTQYF. CDR3 bases: TGTGCCAGCAGGCAGACAGGACCCACAGATACGCAGTATTTT.

This clone was detected once. This sequence joins TRBV5-1 and TRBJ1-2; no definite D call. The V and J ends lost 0 bases and 0 bases respectively, with 9 bases between them. Germline CDR1 and CDR2: SGHRS and YFSETQ. The CDR3 spans 15 residues. The CDR3 coding sequence is TGCGCCAGCAGCTTGGAACCGGGAGCTAACTATGGCTACACCTTC. Its translation: CASSLEPGANYGYTF.

DNA for the CDR3: TGTGCCAGCAGCCCTTACAGGGTTGGGGCCAACGTCCTGACTTTC. This sequence encodes CASSPYRVGANVLTF. The rearrangement links TRBV7-6 to TRBJ2-6, with D tentatively TRBD1 (6 bases). V lost 5 bases, J lost 3 bases, and 11 bases lay in between. Germline CDR1 is SGHVS and CDR2 is FNYEAQ. The CDR3 sequence is 15 residues long.

CDR3 DNA sequence: TGTGCCAGCAGCCCCTCGGACAGGGTCAGTGAAGCTTTCTTT. Its translation is CASSPSDRVSEAFF. V gene TRBV28 combines with J gene TRBJ1-1; 8 nucleotides agree with TRBD1. CDR1 and CDR2 from the germline V gene are MDHEN and SYDVKM. This CDR3 region has 14 residues. V was clipped by 6 bases and J by 7 bases; unmatched bases: 10.

In its sample, this clone was seen a few times. This chain uses TRBV5-4 with TRBJ2-7; no definite D call. The V end was cut by 4 bases, the J end by 8 bases, with 19 bases between. The CDR3 contains 14 residues. The germline gives CDR1 SGHNT, CDR2 YYREEE (reference sequence). The DNA for the CDR3 is TGTGCCAGCAGCATGGGCCTTACTCGAGACAAGCAGTACTTC. It codes for CASSMGLTRDKQYF.

This clone showed up just once. The chain has TRBV7-3 and TRBJ2-7, with 7 bases lining up with TRBD1. The CDR3 contains 15 residues. J gave up 3 bases and V 0 bases, and 5 bases lay outside the gene matches. Germline-derived CDR1 and CDR2 are SGHTA and FQGTGA. For the CDR3, the DNA is TGTGCCAGCAGCTTAACGGGGCAGGGGGACTACGAGCAGTACTTC. As protein: CASSLTGQGDYEQYF. The complete variable domain, with remaining parts taken from reference TRBV7-3 and TRBJ2-7, reads GAGVSQTPSNKVTEKGKYVELRCDPISGHTALYWYRQSLGQGPEFLIYFQGTGAADDSGLPNDRFFAVRPEGSVSTLKIQRTERGDSAVYLCASSLTGQGDYEQYFGPGTRLTVT.

V usage is TRBV10-3 and J usage is TRBJ2-1; 7 bases fit TRBD2. There are 15 residues in the CDR3. Trimming at V came to 8 bases and at J to 3 bases, leaving 10 bases not matched to a gene. The V gene's germline CDR1 is ENHRY and CDR2 SYGVKD. The CDR3: CAIGRLAGDYNEQFF. The CDR3 nucleotides read TGTGCCATCGGTCGGTTAGCGGGTGACTACAATGAGCAGTTCTTC.

V gene TRBV18 combines with J gene TRBJ2-7; 8 nucleotides match TRBD2. The CDR3 runs to 13 residues. V lost 5 bases to trimming and J lost 4 bases; unmatched junction nucleotides: 4. Germline lookup yields CDR1 KGHSH and CDR2 LQKENI. CDR3 residues: CASSSSGRYEQYF. Written as DNA, the CDR3 is TGTGCCAGCTCATCGAGCGGGAGATACGAGCAGTACTTC.